These T cell receptor beta chains were read from a single sample in a study of metastatic and nonmetastatic thyroid tumors. TCRdb ran MiXCR on the PCR reads. This table holds approximately 17,000 clones, under 30% found once. Sequencing input: adjacent normal tissue. The receptors were gathered from a female donor with papillary thyroid cancer or a benign thyroid nodule (not recorded which). Some clones in this sample may be carry-over from other donors' samples. Both conserved end residues are part of each CDR3. The order of the fields is J gene, clone size, CDR3 length, D gene, V gene, CDR3 DNA, CDR3 protein. The D gene is left open where the match is weak. Clone sizes are given selectively: once, few, many, or a class where the clone is expanded.

TRBJ2-3 | NA | 13 | NA | TRBV6-2/TRBV6-3 | TGTGCCAGCAGTGACCAAAGCACAGATACGCAGTATTTT | CASSDQSTDTQYF
TRBJ1-6 | NA | 13 | NA | TRBV30 | TGTGCTTGGAGTCCCCGGCAGGATTCACCCCTCCACTTT | CAWSPRQDSPLHF
TRBJ2-7 | few | 14 | NA | TRBV20-1 | TGCAGTGCTAGAGGGGGGGATAGCTCCTACGAGCAGTACTTC | CSARGGDSSYEQYF
TRBJ1-3 | NA | 16 | NA | TRBV11-2 | TGTGCCAGCAGCCCCGAGGGGGGGAACTATATAAACACCATATATTTT | CASSPEGGNYINTIYF
TRBJ2-1 | few | 14 | NA | TRBV6-5 | TGTGCCAGCAGTTACTCAGGGCTGGGGAATGAGCAGTTCTTC | CASSYSGLGNEQFF
TRBJ1-1 | NA | 10 | NA | TRBV14 | TGTGCCAGCAGCCTACTTGAAGCTTTCTTT | CASSLLEAFF
TRBJ2-7 | NA | 14 | NA | TRBV28 | TGTGCCAGCCGTGGAATCGGGGGTGCTGGCGAGCAGTACTTC | CASRGIGGAGEQYF
TRBJ2-7 | few | 13 | TRBD2 | TRBV19 | TGTGCCAGTAGTACCGGGACTAGCGGAGAGCAGTACTTC | CASSTGTSGEQYF
TRBJ2-3 | medium-sized | 18 | TRBD2 | TRBV10-3 | TGTGCCATCAGTGAGTCAAGCTCGGTCGCGGGAGCCACAGATACGCAGTATTTT | CAISESSSVAGATDTQYF
TRBJ1-2 | few | 13 | NA | TRBV5-1 | TGCGCCAGCAGCCCGTATCGCACCTATGGCTACACCTTC | CASSPYRTYGYTF
TRBJ1-5 | many | 13 | NA | TRBV28 | TGTGCCAGCACCCCCGGGACCGTCCTGTCCCAGCATTTT | CASTPGTVLSQHF
TRBJ2-7 | few | 13 | NA | TRBV7-2 | TGTGCCAGCAGCTTGGGAAAAGGATACGAGCAGTACTTC | CASSLGKGYEQYF
TRBJ1-2 | few | 15 | NA | TRBV27 | TGTGCCAGCAGTTTATCCACGAGGGGCGCGGGTGGCTACACCTTC | CASSLSTRGAGGYTF
TRBJ2-2 | few | 14 | NA | TRBV6-1 | TGTGCCAGCAGTGAAAGGAGGCAAACCGGGGAGCTGTTTTTT | CASSERRQTGELFF
TRBJ2-3 | NA | 10 | NA | TRBV11-3 | TGTGCCAGCAGTTTGGATACGCAGTATTTT | CASSLDTQYF
TRBJ2-7 | large | 18 | NA | TRBV6-5 | TGTGCCAGCAGTTACGGCGGGTTTGGCGTGGGGGTTGGCGACGAGCAGTACTTC | CASSYGGFGVGVGDEQYF
TRBJ2-1 | few | 15 | TRBD1 | TRBV6-1 | TGTGCCAGCACCTCCCGGGACAGGTCCTACAATGAGCAGTTCTTC | CASTSRDRSYNEQFF
TRBJ2-1 | many | 16 | TRBD2 | TRBV20-1 | TGCAGTCTCGAGGGGTCTAGCGGGGATCGCCGAAATGAGCAGTTCTTC | CSLEGSSGDRRNEQFF
TRBJ2-2 | few | 15 | TRBD2 | TRBV20-1 | TGCAGTGCCCGCCGGACTAGCGCTAACACCGGGGAGCTGTTTTTT | CSARRTSANTGELFF
TRBJ1-3 | NA | 14 | NA | TRBV6-1 | TGTGCCAGCAGACCCAGTGGCTCTGGAAACACCATATATTTT | CASRPSGSGNTIYF
TRBJ2-6 | NA | 14 | TRBD1 | TRBV28 | TGTGCCAGCAACCCCAGGGGGCAGTACGACGTCCTGACTTTC | CASNPRGQYDVLTF
TRBJ2-7 | NA | 14 | NA | TRBV11-2 | TGTGCCAGCAGCTATGTTCAGGGAGGCTACGAGCAGTACTTC | CASSYVQGGYEQYF
TRBJ2-1 | few | 16 | TRBD2 | TRBV20-1 | TGCAGTGCTAGTCTGGCGGGAGTGCTGTCCTACAATGAGCAGTTCTTC | CSASLAGVLSYNEQFF
TRBJ2-3 | NA | 15 | TRBD2 | TRBV11-2 | TGTGCCAGCAGCTTAGATTTAGCGGGTGCCAATACGCAGTATTTT | CASSLDLAGANTQYF
TRBJ1-1 | few | 16 | NA | TRBV27 | TGTGCCAGCGGGGTTGGCAGGAGCAGAATGAACACTGAAGCTTTCTTT | CASGVGRSRMNTEAFF
TRBJ2-5 | NA | 17 | NA | TRBV9 | TGTGCCAGCAGCGTAGGGCAGGGAGCCCTGTGGCAAGAGACCCAGTACTTC | CASSVGQGALWQETQYF
TRBJ2-5 | few | 16 | NA | TRBV15 | TGTGCCACCAGCAGTAAGGGAAAGGGTTCGGGAGAGACCCAGTACTTC | CATSSKGKGSGETQYF
TRBJ2-7 | NA | 13 | NA | TRBV12-3/TRBV12-4 | TGTGCCAGCACCTCTACAGGACACGACGAGCAGTACTTC | CASTSTGHDEQYF
TRBJ1-1 | NA | 14 | NA | TRBV20-1 | TGCAGTGCTAGAGATGATAGGGGGAACACTGAAGCTTTCTTT | CSARDDRGNTEAFF
TRBJ2-3 | NA | 11 | NA | TRBV18 | TGTGCCAGCTCATCCGAAGATACGCAGTATTTT | CASSSEDTQYF
TRBJ2-1 | NA | 16 | TRBD2 | TRBV30 | TGTGCCTGGAGCCAGACTAGCGGGAGTCCCTACAATGAGCAGTTCTTC | CAWSQTSGSPYNEQFF
TRBJ2-3 | few | 15 | NA | TRBV5-1 | TGCGCCAGCAGCTTTAAGCGGTTAAGCACAGATACGCAGTATTTT | CASSFKRLSTDTQYF
TRBJ2-7 | few | 12 | NA | TRBV7-9 | TGTGCCAGCAGCCCCCCCTGGGGAGTGCAGTACTTC | CASSPPWGVQYF
TRBJ1-1 | NA | 13 | TRBD1 | TRBV6-1 | TGTGCCAGCTCGGGACAGGTGAACACTGAAGCTTTCTTT | CASSGQVNTEAFF
TRBJ2-1 | many | 12 | NA | TRBV7-9 | TGTGCCATGTCGAGCTCCTACAATGAGCAGTTCTTC | CAMSSSYNEQFF
TRBJ2-2 | few | 14 | NA | TRBV15 | TGTGCCACCAGCACGGGAGCTGACACCGGGGAGCTGTTTTTT | CATSTGADTGELFF
TRBJ2-3 | NA | 18 | TRBD2 | TRBV7-2 | TGTGCCAGCAGCTTAGCGGGACTAGCGGGAACAAGCACAGATACGCAGTATTTT | CASSLAGLAGTSTDTQYF